Listed below are T cell receptor beta chains from one sample, sequenced in a study of blood T cell dynamics during melanoma immunotherapy. The repertoire was sequenced with immunoSEQ multiplex PCR; TCRdb's copy has only in-frame clones and lacks some. Counted here are around 10,000 clones, roughly 81% occurring once; the ten biggest clones make up 14%. Sequenced here: blood, sampled from a patient treated with checkpoint blockade. The source is a human donor with melanoma. Both conserved end residues are trimmed from each CDR3. Each record gives: V gene, J gene, CDR3 protein.

>TRBV4-1|TRBJ2-3
ASSQAPTGGATDTQY
>TRBV18|TRBJ2-1
ASSPEGTGVLAEQF
>TRBV7-2|TRBJ2-5
ASSLLAGGQETQY
>TRBV14|TRBJ1-2
ASSQVRGYGYT
>TRBV7-3|TRBJ2-7
ASSLASAGGKQY
>TRBV6-1|TRBJ2-5
ASSEGQGARETQY
>TRBV19|TRBJ1-3
ASSNPGQGSGNTIY
>TRBV6-6|TRBJ2-1
ASTPGGVYNEQF
>TRBV7-9|TRBJ2-5
ASSGGVQETQY
>TRBV6-5|TRBJ2-1
ASSPGLAGRSF
>TRBV7-7|TRBJ2-3
ASSPGGSDTQY
>TRBV5-5|TRBJ1-6
ASSFDRNSPLH
>TRBV15|TRBJ2-1
ATRLAGGSYNEQF
>TRBV5-1|TRBJ1-2
ASSLGSSNYGYT
>TRBV10-3|TRBJ1-1
AISEREGRTEAF
>TRBV7-2|TRBJ2-1
ASSPQGTPANEQF
>TRBV10-3|TRBJ1-3
AISTGENTIY
>TRBV7-6|TRBJ2-2
ASREMGQVTGELF
>TRBV10-3|TRBJ2-5
AISESLAQETQY
>TRBV6-6|TRBJ2-7
ASSYYPARGEQY
>TRBV10-3|TRBJ1-1
AISESGRAEAF
>TRBV5-1|TRBJ1-5
ASSLGGDNQPQH
>TRBV11-1|TRBJ2-7
ASSPWANYEQY
>TRBV18|TRBJ2-7
ASSPGQGAGEQY
>TRBV4-3|TRBJ2-7
ASSAGTGDYEQY
>TRBV4-2|TRBJ1-2
ASSPRGQGNYGYT
>TRBV4-1|TRBJ2-7
ASSLGQGGTYEQY
>TRBV28|TRBJ1-2
ASSKPNYGYT
>TRBV27|TRBJ2-1
ASSLKMDREQF
>TRBV4-3|TRBJ1-3
ASSPGAGSGNTIY
>TRBV4-3|TRBJ2-1
ASSQDLASYNEQF
>TRBV4-1|TRBJ1-5
ASSQDGGANSNQPQH
>TRBV4-2|TRBJ2-2
ASSQDDRTSGGTGELF
>TRBV4-3|TRBJ2-3
ASSQRGGSTDTQY
>TRBV19|TRBJ2-7
ASSIIAGEQY
>TRBV11-3|TRBJ2-5
ASSRERQETQY
>TRBV9|TRBJ2-2
ASLRNTGELF
>TRBV7-2|TRBJ2-3
AGASGGALDTQY
>TRBV6-5|TRBJ1-2
QASGPNNYGYT
>TRBV19|TRBJ2-1
ARATCLRDNEQF
>TRBV5-5|TRBJ1-1
ASSQGSGGYTEAF
>TRBV9|TRBJ2-1
ASRGTGTDAYNEQF
>TRBV4-1|TRBJ1-1
ASSLGTGASYYMNTEAF
>TRBV6-5|TRBJ1-1
ASSRRYSGTEAF
>TRBV4-3|TRBJ1-3
ASSQVMGQGNTIY
>TRBV7-2|TRBJ1-1
ASSLAGTGAPTEAF
>TRBV27|TRBJ2-7
ASSLGGYEQY
>TRBV6-5|TRBJ1-3
ASSSDTRSGNTIY
>TRBV27|TRBJ2-2
ASSWADNTGELF